This TCR beta chain was identified during a study of blood T cell repertoires in COVID-19. Study-level information: Acute and convalescent COVID-19 samples came from the United States, Italy and Spain.

Germline V lookup: CDR1 SEHNR, CDR2 FQNEAQ (reference sequence). Trimming took 5 bases from V and 5 from J; bases not matched to a gene: 11. This CDR3 region has 16 residues. Assay used: immunoSEQ multiplex PCR; TCRdb lists only in-frame clones, some missing. This sample has 200,000 to 250,000 clones, with about 80% found just once. The origin of this receptor is a man in his sixties who had recovered from COVID-19. This chain uses TRBV7-9 with TRBJ2-5; the match to TRBD1 covers 10 bases. The sample taken for sequencing was PBMCs or T cells enriched from blood (not recorded which). This chain's CDR3 is CASSQGRQGAGETQYF. DNA for the CDR3: TGTGCCAGCAGCCAAGGAAGACAGGGGGCCGGGGAGACCCAGTACTTC.